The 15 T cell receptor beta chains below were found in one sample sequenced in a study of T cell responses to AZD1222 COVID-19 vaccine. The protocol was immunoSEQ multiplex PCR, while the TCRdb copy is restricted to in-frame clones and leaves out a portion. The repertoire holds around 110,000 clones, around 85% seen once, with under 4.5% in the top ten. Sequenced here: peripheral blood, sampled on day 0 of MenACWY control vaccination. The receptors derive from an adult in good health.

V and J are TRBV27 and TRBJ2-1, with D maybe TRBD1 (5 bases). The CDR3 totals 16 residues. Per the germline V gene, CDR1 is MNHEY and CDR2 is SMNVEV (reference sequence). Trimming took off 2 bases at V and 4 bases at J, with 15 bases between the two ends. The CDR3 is CASSLRQGAPYNEQFF. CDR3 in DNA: TGTGCCAGCAGTTTAAGGCAGGGCGCACCTTACAATGAGCAGTTCTTC.

The CDR3 is CASSVGQFIETQYF. The CDR3 region has the DNA TGTGCCAGCAGTGTTGGGCAGTTTATTGAGACCCAGTACTTC. The chain is built from TRBV2 and TRBJ2-5; D gene ambiguous. Germline-derived CDR1 and CDR2 are SNHLY and FYNNEI. The CDR3 runs 14 residues. Deletions cut 4 bases from V and 5 bases from J, with 14 bases between. The complete variable domain, with remaining parts taken from reference TRBV2 and TRBJ2-5, reads EPEVTQTPSHQVTQMGQEVILRCVPISNHLYFYWYRQILGQKVEFLVSFYNNEISEKSEIFDDQFSVERPDGSNFTLKIRSTKLEDSAMYFCASSVGQFIETQYFGPGTRLLVL.

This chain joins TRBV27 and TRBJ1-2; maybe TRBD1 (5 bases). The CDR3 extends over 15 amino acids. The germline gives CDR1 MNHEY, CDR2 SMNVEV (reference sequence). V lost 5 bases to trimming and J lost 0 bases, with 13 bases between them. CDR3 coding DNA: TGTGCCAGCAGTGCGCAGGGAAGAGCTAACTATGGCTACACCTTC. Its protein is CASSAQGRANYGYTF.

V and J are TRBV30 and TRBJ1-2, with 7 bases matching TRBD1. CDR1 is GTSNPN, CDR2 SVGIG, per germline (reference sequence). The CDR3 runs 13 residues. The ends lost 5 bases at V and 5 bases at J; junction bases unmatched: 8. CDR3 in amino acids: CAWQGQAAYGYTF. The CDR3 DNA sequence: TGTGCCTGGCAAGGACAGGCGGCGTATGGCTACACCTTC.

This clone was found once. CDR3 nucleotide sequence: TGTGCCAGCAGCCCAGGGATGGGGAACACTGAAGCTTTCTTT. This sequence encodes CASSPGMGNTEAFF. The chain is built from TRBV7-3 and TRBJ1-1, with D possibly TRBD1 on 5 matching bases. Germline V gene lookup returns CDR1 SGHTA and CDR2 FQGTGA. The length of the CDR3 is 14 residues. Trimming removed 5 bases at V and 1 base at J, with 11 bases between.

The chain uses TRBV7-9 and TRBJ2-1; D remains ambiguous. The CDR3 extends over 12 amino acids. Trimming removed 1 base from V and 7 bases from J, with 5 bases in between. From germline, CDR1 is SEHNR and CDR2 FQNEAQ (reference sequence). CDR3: CASSLGVNEQFF. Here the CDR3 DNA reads TGTGCCAGCAGCTTAGGAGTTAATGAGCAGTTCTTC.

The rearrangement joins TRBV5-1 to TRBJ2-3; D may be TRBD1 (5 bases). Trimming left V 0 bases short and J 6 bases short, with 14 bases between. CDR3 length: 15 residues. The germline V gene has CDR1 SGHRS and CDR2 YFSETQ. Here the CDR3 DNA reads TGCGCCAGCAGCTTGGGTCAGGGTGTGGTGGATACGCAGTATTTT. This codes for CASSLGQGVVDTQYF. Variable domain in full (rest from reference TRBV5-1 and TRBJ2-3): KAGVTQTPRYLIKTRGQQVTLSCSPISGHRSVSWYQQTPGQGLQFLFEYFSETQRNKGNFPGRFSGRQFSNSRSEMNVSTLELGDSALYLCASSLGQGVVDTQYFGPGTRLTVL.

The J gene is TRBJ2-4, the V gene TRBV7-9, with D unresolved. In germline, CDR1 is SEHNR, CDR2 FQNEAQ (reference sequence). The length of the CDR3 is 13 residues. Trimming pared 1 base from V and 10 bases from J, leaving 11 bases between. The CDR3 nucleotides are TGTGCCAGCAGCTTAGTGGAAGTCGGGATTCAGTACTTC. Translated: CASSLVEVGIQYF.

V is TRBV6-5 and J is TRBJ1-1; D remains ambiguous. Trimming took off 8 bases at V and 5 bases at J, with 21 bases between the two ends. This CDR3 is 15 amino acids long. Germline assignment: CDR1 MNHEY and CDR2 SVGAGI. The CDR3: CASHFESVRSTEAFF. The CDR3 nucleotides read TGTGCCAGCCACTTCGAGTCCGTGAGGAGTACTGAAGCTTTCTTT.

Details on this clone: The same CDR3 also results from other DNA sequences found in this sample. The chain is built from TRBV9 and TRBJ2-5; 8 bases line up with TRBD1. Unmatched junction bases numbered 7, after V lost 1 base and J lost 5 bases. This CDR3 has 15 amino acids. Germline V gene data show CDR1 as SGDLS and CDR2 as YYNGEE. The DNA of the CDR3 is TGTGCCAGCAGCGTACTCGGACAGGGCGGCGAGACCCAGTACTTC. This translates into CASSVLGQGGETQYF. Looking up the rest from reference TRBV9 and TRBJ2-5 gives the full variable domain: DSGVTQTPKHLITATGQRVTLRCSPRSGDLSVYWYQQSLDQGLQFLIQYYNGEERAKGNILERFSAQQFPDLHSELNLSSLELGDSALYFCASSVLGQGGETQYFGPGTRLLVL.

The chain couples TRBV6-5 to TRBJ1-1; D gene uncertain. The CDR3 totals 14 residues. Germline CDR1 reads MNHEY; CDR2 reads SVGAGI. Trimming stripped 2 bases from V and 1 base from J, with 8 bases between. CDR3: CASSYTEGNTEAFF. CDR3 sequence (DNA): TGTGCCAGCAGTTACACAGAAGGGAACACTGAAGCTTTCTTT.

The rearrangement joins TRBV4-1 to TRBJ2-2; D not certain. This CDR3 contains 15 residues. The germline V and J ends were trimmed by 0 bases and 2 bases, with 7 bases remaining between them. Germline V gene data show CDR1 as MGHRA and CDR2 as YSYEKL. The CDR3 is CASSQERLNTGELFF. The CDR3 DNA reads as TGCGCCAGCAGCCAAGAGCGCCTAAACACCGGGGAGCTGTTTTTT.

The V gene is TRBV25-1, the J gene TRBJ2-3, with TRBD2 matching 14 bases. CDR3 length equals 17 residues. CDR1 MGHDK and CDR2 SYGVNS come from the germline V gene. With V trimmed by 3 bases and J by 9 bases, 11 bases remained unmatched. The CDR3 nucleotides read TGTGCCAGCAGTGATCGCCTGACTAGCGGGGGGGCGAGGACGCAGTATTTT. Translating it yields CASSDRLTSGGARTQYF.

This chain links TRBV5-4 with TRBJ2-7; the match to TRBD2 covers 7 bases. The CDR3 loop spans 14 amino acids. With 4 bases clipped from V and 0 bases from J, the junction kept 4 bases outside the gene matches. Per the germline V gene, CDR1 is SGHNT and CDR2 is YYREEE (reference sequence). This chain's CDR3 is CASSPSGGSYEQYF. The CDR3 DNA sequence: TGTGCCAGCAGCCCCTCGGGGGGCTCCTACGAGCAGTACTTC.

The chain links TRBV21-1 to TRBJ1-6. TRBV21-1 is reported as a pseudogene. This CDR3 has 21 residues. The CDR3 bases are TGTGCCAGCAGCAAAGGTCGGGGGAGGGGGCAGCCCATGACTTATAATTCACCCCTCCACTTT. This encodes CASSKGRGRGQPMTYNSPLHF.